One TCR beta chain is described in this entry. The missing CDR3 end, 3 residues past where the read stops, is filled in from the germline J gene. This entry belongs to a study of T cells in women clearing cervical HPV infection. Repertoires were generated with immunoSEQ multiplex PCR, while TCRdb's copy carries only in-frame clones and drops some. The table lists roughly 30,000 clones. Trimming left V 5 bases short and J 6 bases short, with 17 bases between. The CDR3 covers 15 residues. The germline gives CDR1 LNHDA, CDR2 SQIVND (reference sequence). This receptor was obtained from a woman between 18 and 70 years old with a cervical HPV16 infection that either progressed to CIN3+ or cleared (not recorded which). The material sequenced was blood buffy coat. The chain couples TRBV19 to TRBJ2-1; D might be TRBD2 (5 bases). The CDR3 DNA, read in part, is TGTGCCAGTAGTCCGGGTCCCGGGGTGGGCAATGAG. It encodes CASSPGPGVGNE. The full CDR3 is CASSPGPGVGNEQFF.